Given below is one T cell receptor (beta chain) in context. Its antigen is currently not known. Base qualities are not provided; no much larger clone lies one nucleotide away. Each collaborating institution followed its own protocols to collect whole blood in K2EDTA tubes. For TCRbeta analysis, collaborator samples were shipped as frozen whole blood, as isolated PBMCs, or as DNA extracted from either sample type. These data come from a study of blood T cell repertoires in COVID-19 (dated by TCRdb to 2018 to 2021). In the study overall: Collaborator samples came from the United States, Italy and Spain and covered acute and convalescent phases of COVID-19. The prospective study material was composed of cDNA or gDNA derived from T cells, B-cell-depleted T cells, or PBMCs. Subjects who had been exposed to COVID-19, were actively infected with it, or had recovered from it provided the deeply sampled blood TCRbeta repertoires that made up the dataset. The repertoires were released in a freely available public database intended as a resource for research on the immune response to SARS-CoV-2. The samples were drawn from two sources: the first 160 participants of the ongoing ImmuneRACE study, and 1,000 to 1,500 subjects contributed by 6 global collaborators. Nearly every sample came with metadata listing a de-identified subject ID, COVID-19 status, age in years and sex. Where available, HLA class I and class II types were taken from metadata supplied by the sample provider and were not determined by assay-based typing.

Broader findings and caveats from the paper: The amount of clinical and demographic metadata varied by source and participant and was provided uncurated.

TCRbeta CDR3 regions were amplified from genomic DNA by means of the immunoSEQ Assay, a bias-controlled multiplex PCR. In the paper's pipeline: Nucleated cell counts per sample were estimated from amplification of reference gene primers within the assay. Sequence reads were collapsed and filtered to measure the absolute abundance of every unique TCRbeta CDR3 rearrangement. For each sample, productive Simpson clonality was calculated as the square root of Simpson's diversity index across productive rearrangements. TCRdb took over this immuneACCESS table, retaining in-frame rearrangements with V and J assigned. Such tables are incomplete; in checked studies, under half of the missing clones stem from an unresolved V gene, and the remainder is unexplained. That table furnishes V, J and clone size, whereas the DNA furnished D and trimming. In all, the sample holds more than 140,000 clones, and around nine tenths of those were seen once. Clones ranked in the top ten supply less than 2% of the sample.

The junction carries 2 bases between V and J, which are trimmed by 3 bases and 2 bases respectively. Including cysteine and phenylalanine, the CDR3 has 11 amino acids. The retained sequence is limited to the CDR3, 33 bases, with the frame set at the first base. Taken from the germline V gene, the CDR1 and CDR2 loops are SGHDT and YYEEEE. The chain is assembled from TRBV5-6 and TRBJ2-5; there is no confident call for the D gene. Material for sequencing was peripheral blood. The sequence was obtained from a woman aged 55-70 years with acute or convalescent COVID-19. The nucleotide sequence is TGTGCCAGCAGCTCGCAAGAGACCCAGTACTTC. Translated, this is CASSSQETQYF. Supplemented by the reference TRBV5-6 and TRBJ2-5 proteins around the CDR3, the complete variable domain is DAGVTQSPTHLIKTRGQQVTLRCSPKSGHDTVSWYQQALGQGPQFIFQYYEEEERQRGNFPDRFSGHQFPNYSSELNVNALLLGDSALYLCASSSQETQYFGPGTRLLVL.